Below, 20 T cell receptor beta chains from the same sample are listed, as sequenced in a study of identical twins. TCRdb reanalysed the 5' RACE reads using MiXCR and keeps one entry per CDR3 protein. This sample has roughly 1,500,000 distinct CDR3 sequences, with 32% found just once. The sample taken for sequencing was cord blood. All receptors derive from a newborn girl in good health.

The genes are TRBV20-1 and TRBJ2-7; D tentatively reads TRBD1 or TRBD2 (5 bases each). V was trimmed by 3 bases and J by 5 bases, leaving 11 bases between them. Germline loops: CDR1 DFQATT, CDR2 SNEGSKA (reference sequence). The CDR3 spans 12 residues. The CDR3 coding sequence is TGCAGTGCTAGCGAGGGGTTCGACGAGCAGTACTTC. Translation: CSASEGFDEQYF.

V gene TRBV11-2 combines with J gene TRBJ1-2, with a possible D match to TRBD1 (5 bases). CDR3 length: 15 residues. V lost 3 bases to trimming and J lost 4 bases, with 15 bases between them. Germline CDR1 is SGHAT and CDR2 is FQNNGV. The CDR3 nucleotides read TGTGCCAGCAGCTTGTTGGGGGTCGGGGGCTATGGCTACACCTTC. Its translation is CASSLLGVGGYGYTF.

The chain links TRBV5-1 to TRBJ1-4; D perhaps matches TRBD1 (5 bases). CDR1 and CDR2 from the germline V gene are SGHRS and YFSETQ. V was clipped by 4 bases and J by 0 bases, with 16 bases between them. This CDR3 comprises 17 residues. As DNA, the CDR3 is TGCGCCAGCAGCGCCCACCCAGGCAGGGCAACTAATGAAAAACTGTTTTTT. Its translation is CASSAHPGRATNEKLFF. Based on the CDR3 plus reference TRBV5-1 and TRBJ1-4, the full variable domain is KAGVTQTPRYLIKTRGQQVTLSCSPISGHRSVSWYQQTPGQGLQFLFEYFSETQRNKGNFPGRFSGRQFSNSRSEMNVSTLELGDSALYLCASSAHPGRATNEKLFFGSGTQLSVL.

The V gene is TRBV20-1, the J gene TRBJ2-3; a weak D match, TRBD2 (6 bases). Trimming removed 6 bases at V and 5 bases at J, with 18 bases between. The CDR3 consists of 14 residues. In germline, CDR1 is DFQATT, CDR2 SNEGSKA (reference sequence). CDR3 amino acids: CSAPVPGLVDTQYF. The DNA of the CDR3 is TGCAGTGCCCCGGTCCCGGGACTGGTAGATACGCAGTATTTT.

The sample holds a few counts of this clonotype. This rearrangement joins TRBV20-1 to TRBJ2-7, with 8 positions matching TRBD1. After removal of 7 bases from V and 4 bases from J, the junction contained 9 bases not matched to a gene. CDR3 size: 13 residues. CDR1 is DFQATT, CDR2 SNEGSKA, per germline (reference sequence). The CDR3 nucleotides are TGCAGTGGAGCGGACAGGGCGGGATACGAGCAGTACTTC. Its protein product is CSGADRAGYEQYF.

The V and J genes are TRBV4-1 and TRBJ2-7; D not resolved. The CDR3 extends over 12 amino acids. V was pared by 2 bases and J by 4 bases, with 6 bases between. Germline CDR1 MGHRA, CDR2 YSYEKL. The CDR3 DNA reads TGCGCCAGCAGCCAAATGGGGTACGAGCAGTACTTC. It codes for CASSQMGYEQYF.

The chain couples TRBV28 to TRBJ2-7; 9 bases are a match to TRBD2. The germline gives CDR1 MDHEN, CDR2 SYDVKM. CDR3 length equals 17 residues. With V trimmed by 6 bases and J by 7 bases, 19 bases remained unmatched. CDR3: CASSPSRLAGHSDEQYF. CDR3 nucleotide sequence: TGTGCCAGCAGCCCTAGTCGGCTAGCGGGACATAGCGATGAGCAGTACTTC.

The chain is built from TRBV6-6 and TRBJ2-2; TRBD2 matches 12 bases. This CDR3 has 15 amino acids. Germline lookup yields CDR1 MNHNY and CDR2 SVGAGI (reference sequence). Trimming took 2 bases from V and 9 from J; bases not matched to a gene: 4. CDR3 bases: TGTGCCAGCAGTTACCTAGCGGGGGGGAGCTGGGAGCTGTTTTTT. Residues: CASSYLAGGSWELFF.

This clonotype appeared a few times. The chain's CDR3 is CASSGPREGGSYEQYF. Written as DNA, the CDR3 is TGTGCCAGCAGTGGACCTAGGGAAGGGGGATCCTACGAGCAGTACTTC. J is TRBJ2-7 and V is TRBV2; a weak D match, TRBD1 (6 bases). The CDR3 spans 16 residues. Germline-derived CDR1 and CDR2 are SNHLY and FYNNEI. Trimming cost V 4 bases and J 1 base, with 17 bases left between them.

The chain has TRBV9 and TRBJ1-2, with a tentative D call TRBD1 (5 bases). Trimming stripped 0 bases from V and 12 bases from J, with 15 bases between. CDR1 is SGDLS and CDR2 is YYNGEE in the germline V gene. The CDR3 is made up of 13 amino acids. Here the CDR3 reads CASSVDAGRENTF. Here the CDR3 DNA reads TGTGCCAGCAGCGTAGATGCAGGGAGAGAGAACACCTTC.

This rearrangement joins TRBV5-5 to TRBJ2-3; perhaps D is TRBD1 or TRBD2 (6 bases each). Per germline, CDR1 SGHKS and CDR2 YYEKEE (reference sequence). The CDR3 runs to 17 residues. V dropped 5 bases and J dropped 4 bases, with 23 bases sitting between them. The CDR3 bases are TGTGCCAGCAGATTCCTTCGGGGGCGCGAGAATCCAGATACGCAGTATTTT. It specifies CASRFLRGRENPDTQYF. Based on the CDR3 plus reference TRBV5-5 and TRBJ2-3, the full variable domain is DAGVTQSPTHLIKTRGQQVTLRCSPISGHKSVSWYQQVLGQGPQFIFQYYEKEERGRGNFPDRFSARQFPNYSSELNVNALLLGDSALYLCASRFLRGRENPDTQYFGPGTRLTVL.

This clonotype was picked up a small number of times. The chain combines TRBV27 with TRBJ1-5, with D maybe TRBD1 (6 bases). The CDR3 runs to 15 residues. V shed 0 bases and J shed 3 bases, with 9 bases lying between them. Germline CDR1 MNHEY, CDR2 SMNVEV (reference sequence). The chain's CDR3 is CASSLSTGPNQPQHF. DNA for the CDR3: TGTGCCAGCAGTTTATCGACAGGTCCCAATCAGCCCCAGCATTTT.

V gene TRBV12-3 or TRBV12-4 combines with J gene TRBJ2-5, with D perhaps TRBD1 (5 bases). The length of the CDR3 is 15 residues. V was shortened by 3 bases and J by 5 bases, with 16 bases between the two germline ends. The CDR3 DNA reads TGTGCCAGCAGTTTTGAGCAGGGTCGATGGGAGACCCAGTACTTC. Its protein is CASSFEQGRWETQYF.

This clonotype was seen a few times. The rearrangement links TRBV12-3 or TRBV12-4 to TRBJ2-1, with 10 bases aligning to TRBD2. There are 18 residues in the CDR3. Trimming took 2 bases from V and 7 from J; bases not matched to a gene: 14. CDR3 in DNA: TGTGCCAGCAGTTTAAGGGGGGGCCTAGCGGGAGAAATGAATGAGCAGTTCTTC. Its translation: CASSLRGGLAGEMNEQFF.

This chain uses TRBV20-1 with TRBJ1-1; unclear D gene. The CDR3 is 16 amino acids. V was clipped by 3 bases and J by 1 base, with 18 bases between them. In germline, CDR1 is DFQATT, CDR2 SNEGSKA (reference sequence). DNA of the CDR3: TGCAGTGCTAGGGCGAGGGCCTGGAGTGGGAACACTGAAGCTTTCTTT. Protein: CSARARAWSGNTEAFF.

V gene TRBV4-1 combines with J gene TRBJ2-7, with 7 bases matching TRBD1. Germline V gene lookup returns CDR1 MGHRA and CDR2 YSYEKL. Trimming at V came to 4 bases and at J to 5 bases, leaving 11 bases not matched to a gene. This CDR3 has 15 residues. The CDR3 nucleotides read TGCGCCAGCAGCCCCCGTCGACAGGGTGAGAACGAGCAGTACTTC. This encodes CASSPRRQGENEQYF.

This clonotype was seen repeatedly, ten times or more. The chain carries TRBV25-1 and TRBJ2-7, with D perhaps TRBD1 (6 bases). From germline, CDR1 is MGHDK and CDR2 SYGVNS. The CDR3 has 14 residues. V lost 3 bases to trimming and J lost 0 bases, with 9 bases between them. CDR3 sequence reads: CASSDTGSSYEQYF. Here the CDR3 DNA reads TGTGCCAGCAGTGATACAGGGTCCTCCTACGAGCAGTACTTC.

The chain carries TRBV7-9 and TRBJ1-1; tentatively, D is TRBD1 (6 bases). This CDR3 comprises 15 residues. Deletions cut 5 bases from V and 9 bases from J, with 22 bases between. CDR1 is SEHNR, CDR2 FQNEAQ, per germline (reference sequence). The CDR3 is CASSPPRTEKEKAFF. The DNA for the CDR3 is TGTGCCAGCAGCCCCCCCCGGACAGAGAAGGAAAAAGCTTTCTTT. The variable domain in full, completed from reference TRBV7-9 and TRBJ1-1, reads DTGVSQNPRHKITKRGQNVTFRCDPISEHNRLYWYRQTLGQGPEFLTYFQNEAQLEKSRLLSDRFSAERPKGSFSTLEIQRTEQGDSAMYLCASSPPRTEKEKAFFGQGTRLTVV.

V and J are TRBV12-3 or TRBV12-4 and TRBJ1-2, with D possibly matching TRBD1 (5 bases). The CDR3 has 17 residues. With 7 bases removed from V and 0 bases from J, the gap between germline ends came to 21 bases. The CDR3 DNA sequence: TGTGCCAGCACCTTACTTCCGGGACGCGAGGCTAACTATGGCTACACCTTC. This gives the protein CASTLLPGREANYGYTF.

This clonotype was seen a few times. The V and J genes are TRBV20-1 and TRBJ2-4; the D is unclear. The end of the DNA fits TRBJ2-7 better, so the J call may be wrong. Germline loops: CDR1 DFQATT, CDR2 SNEGSKA (reference sequence). This CDR3 region has 11 residues. The CDR3 DNA sequence: TGCAGTGCTAGTACCCATTACGAGCAGTACTTC. It codes for CSASTHYEQYF.